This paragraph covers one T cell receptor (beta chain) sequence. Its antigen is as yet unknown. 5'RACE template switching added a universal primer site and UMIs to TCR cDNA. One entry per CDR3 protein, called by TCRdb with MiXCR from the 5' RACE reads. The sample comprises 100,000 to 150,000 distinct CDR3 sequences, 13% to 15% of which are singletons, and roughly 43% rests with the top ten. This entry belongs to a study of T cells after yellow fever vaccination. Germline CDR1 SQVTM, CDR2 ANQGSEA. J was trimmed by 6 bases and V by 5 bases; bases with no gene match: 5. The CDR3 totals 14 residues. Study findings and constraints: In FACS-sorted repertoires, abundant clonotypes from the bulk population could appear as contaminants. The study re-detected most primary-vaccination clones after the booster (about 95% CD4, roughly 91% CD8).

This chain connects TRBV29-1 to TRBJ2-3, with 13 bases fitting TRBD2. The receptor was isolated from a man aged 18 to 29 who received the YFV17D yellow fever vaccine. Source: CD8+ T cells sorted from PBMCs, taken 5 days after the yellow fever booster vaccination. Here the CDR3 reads CSVILAGGLDTQYF. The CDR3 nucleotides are TGCAGCGTTATACTAGCGGGGGGGTTGGATACGCAGTATTTT.